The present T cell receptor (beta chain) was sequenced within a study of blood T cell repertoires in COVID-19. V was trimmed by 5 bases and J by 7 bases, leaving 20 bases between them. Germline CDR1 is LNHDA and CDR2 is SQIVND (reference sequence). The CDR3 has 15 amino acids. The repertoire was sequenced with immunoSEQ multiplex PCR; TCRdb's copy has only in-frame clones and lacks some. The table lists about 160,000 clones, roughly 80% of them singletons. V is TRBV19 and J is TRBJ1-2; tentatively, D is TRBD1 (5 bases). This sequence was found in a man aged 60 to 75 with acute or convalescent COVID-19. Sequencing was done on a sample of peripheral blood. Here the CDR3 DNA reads TGTGCCAGTAGTGCCTCGAAGGCCAGGGATGGTGGCTACACCTTC. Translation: CASSASKARDGGYTF.